This T cell receptor beta chain appears in the sequencing data of a study of CD8 T cells in Susac syndrome. The RNA input was 0.5 to 1 ug, and it was reverse transcribed with random hexamers. MiXCR was run by TCRdb on the immunoSEQ multiplex PCR reads, yielding one entry per CDR3 protein. This table holds around 140,000 distinct CDR3 sequences, roughly 80% found once. Trimming removed 0 bases from V and 6 bases from J, with 7 bases in between. Germline V CDR1 and CDR2: PRHDT, FYEKMQ (reference sequence). The CDR3 is 13 amino acids. Sequencing of TCR beta was undertaken in CD8+ and CD4+ T cells derived from blood. Multiple sclerosis controls were treatment-naive patients with stable or active relapsing-remitting disease. Negative isolation was used for CD8+ and CD4+ T cells, and FACS enrichment was applied to TEMRA cells.

The chain combines TRBV13 with TRBJ2-3; D is unresolved. Sequenced material: CD8+ T cells from PBMCs. The TCR sequence derives from a human donor with multiple sclerosis. DNA for the CDR3: TGTGCCAGCAGCTTAGGGTTAGAGGATACGCAGTATTTT. Translated: CASSLGLEDTQYF.